What follows are 5 T cell receptor beta chains derived from one specimen sequenced in a study of T cells in Graves' hyperthyroidism and ophthalmopathy. Amplification of TCR beta CDR3 regions was performed using RNA transcripts as template. The TCR CDR3 first-round RT-PCR relied on the HTBI primer set. From the multiplex PCR reads, TCRdb called clonotypes with MiXCR, one entry per CDR3 protein. The top ten hold around 7.7% of the sample, which has some 720,000 distinct CDR3 sequences, roughly 15% seen once. The sample taken for sequencing was blood. The receptors come from a man between 18 and 29 years old with Graves' hyperthyroidism.

This chain links TRBV11-2 with TRBJ2-1; D is ambiguous. V lost 5 bases and J lost 0, with 8 bases in between. This CDR3 region has 14 residues. Germline V gene data show CDR1 as SGHAT and CDR2 as FQNNGV. The CDR3 DNA reads as TGTGCCAGCAGCGTAGTCTTCTCCTACAATGAGCAGTTCTTC. Amino acid sequence: CASSVVFSYNEQFF. The full variable domain, in which reference TRBV11-2 and TRBJ2-1 provide the parts outside the CDR3, is EAGVAQSPRYKIIEKRQSVAFWCNPISGHATLYWYQQILGQGPKLLIQFQNNGVVDDSQLPKDRFSAERLKGVDSTLKIQPAKLEDSAVYLCASSVVFSYNEQFFGPGTRLTVL.

The sample holds a few counts of this clonotype. Here the CDR3 reads CATSEAGRLNTEAFF. The CDR3 DNA is TGTGCCACCAGCGAGGCAGGGCGACTTAACACTGAAGCTTTCTTT. The chain employs TRBV15 and TRBJ1-1, with D perhaps TRBD1 (5 bases). Trimming took off 5 bases at V and 2 bases at J, with 15 bases between the two ends. Germline V gene lookup returns CDR1 LNHNV and CDR2 YYDKDF (reference sequence). This CDR3 is 15 amino acids long.

The sample holds many counts of this clonotype. The chain is built from TRBV2 and TRBJ1-2, with D possibly being TRBD1 (5 bases). Trimming removed 8 bases from V and 8 bases from J, with 15 bases in between. Germline CDR1 SNHLY, CDR2 FYNNEI. The CDR3 has 12 amino acids. The DNA of the CDR3 is TGTGCCAGCTGGGTGGGGGGTGTCGGCTACACCTTC. This gives the protein CASWVGGVGYTF.

This clonotype has ten or more counts. V gene TRBV7-2 combines with J gene TRBJ2-5, with D perhaps matching TRBD2 (6 bases). The germline V and J ends were trimmed by 1 base and 2 bases, with 8 bases remaining between them. This CDR3 has 14 amino acids. Per germline, CDR1 SGHTA and CDR2 FQGNSA. The CDR3 loop is CASSLVGRQETQYF. In nucleotides, the CDR3 is TGTGCCAGCAGCTTAGTGGGGAGGCAAGAGACCCAGTACTTC.

Only a few counts were recorded for this clonotype. The rearrangement uses TRBV20-1 and TRBJ2-1, with TRBD2 matching 12 bases. CDR1 DFQATT and CDR2 SNEGSKA come from the germline V gene (reference sequence). This CDR3 comprises 16 residues. With 8 bases clipped from V and 0 bases from J, the junction kept 8 bases outside the gene matches. As DNA, the CDR3 is TGCAGTTATAAGGCTAGCGGGAGGGGCTCCTACAATGAGCAGTTCTTC. Translating gives CSYKASGRGSYNEQFF.